A selection of T cell receptor beta chains follows, all from one sample in a study of blood T cell repertoires in COVID-19. Produced via immunoSEQ multiplex PCR; TCRdb's table is partial and in-frame only. The profile shows 200,000 to 250,000 clones, roughly 88% of them singletons. Sequencing input: peripheral blood. The receptors derive from a man aged 45 to 65 with active or convalescent COVID-19. The conserved cysteine and the conserved F or W are not part of the CDR3 here. The D gene is left open where the match is weak.

j_gene: TRBJ2-3; v_gene: TRBV9; d_gene: NA; CDR3aa: ASSLGTESGFETDTQY
j_gene: TRBJ1-1; v_gene: TRBV28; d_gene: TRBD1; CDR3aa: ASSLRVGTGGEAF
j_gene: TRBJ2-5; v_gene: TRBV2; d_gene: NA; CDR3aa: ASSDFGSASETQY
j_gene: TRBJ1-2; v_gene: TRBV4-2; d_gene: TRBD1; CDR3aa: ASSHEPQGPGYGYT
j_gene: TRBJ2-7; v_gene: TRBV27; d_gene: NA; CDR3aa: ASSPTGYEQY
j_gene: TRBJ1-1; v_gene: TRBV9; d_gene: NA; CDR3aa: ASSVDGRNTEAF
j_gene: TRBJ2-1; v_gene: TRBV5-1; d_gene: NA; CDR3aa: ASSLVYGGSDNEQF
j_gene: TRBJ2-1; v_gene: TRBV5-4; d_gene: TRBD1; CDR3aa: ASTTGGTDEQF
j_gene: TRBJ2-7; v_gene: TRBV24-1; d_gene: TRBD2; CDR3aa: ATSDPTSGGYEQY
j_gene: TRBJ1-5; v_gene: TRBV19; d_gene: NA; CDR3aa: ASSPRLTYSNQPQH
j_gene: TRBJ2-6; v_gene: TRBV6-5; d_gene: NA; CDR3aa: ASSREVSGANVLT
j_gene: TRBJ2-7; v_gene: TRBV11-2; d_gene: NA; CDR3aa: ASSFSPRGGSNEQY
j_gene: TRBJ1-2; v_gene: TRBV27; d_gene: NA; CDR3aa: ASSLSRAGDNGYT
j_gene: TRBJ2-3; v_gene: TRBV27; d_gene: NA; CDR3aa: ASSFDRRPSTDTQY
j_gene: TRBJ1-2; v_gene: TRBV5-1; d_gene: NA; CDR3aa: ASSLEFRDTGYGYT
j_gene: TRBJ2-1; v_gene: TRBV18; d_gene: NA; CDR3aa: ASSMVSSRDEQF
j_gene: TRBJ2-7; v_gene: TRBV6-1; d_gene: NA; CDR3aa: ASSEGLDESYEQY
j_gene: TRBJ1-2; v_gene: TRBV7-9; d_gene: TRBD1; CDR3aa: ASSLVTQEGAVYGYT